Following are 16 T cell receptor beta chains from one sample sequenced in a study of tumor and adjacent non-tumor tissue in lung cancer. RNA was extracted from bulk tissue without any cell sorting. Three rounds of nested PCR, following a modified ARM-PCR protocol, produced the TCRbeta library. TCRdb itself ran the multiplex PCR reads through MiXCR, one entry per CDR3 protein. The profile covers about 82,000 distinct CDR3 sequences, with roughly 80% appearing a single time and around 12% taken by the ten largest. Sequencing was done on a sample of lung tumor tissue. These receptors were taken from a woman between 45 and 60 years old with non-small cell lung cancer.

A note on this clonotype: In this CDR3 the conserved last residue, phenylalanine or tryptophan, is missing, so a read error is likely. The J gene is TRBJ1-5, the V gene TRBV4-2; no definite D call. Looked up from germline, CDR1 is LGHNA and CDR2 is YNFKEQ. V was trimmed by 0 bases and J by 6 bases, leaving 15 bases between them. The CDR3 is 16 amino acids. The CDR3 protein is CASSQDLGVGGQPQHL. The CDR3 nucleotides read TGTGCCAGCAGCCAAGATTTGGGCGTGGGCGGTCAGCCCCAGCATCTT.

This clonotype was seen at least ten times. This chain's CDR3 is CSVVNRVMNTEAFF. The CDR3 region has the DNA TGCAGCGTTGTCAACAGGGTCATGAACACTGAAGCTTTCTTT. The chain employs TRBV29-1 and TRBJ1-1; D possibly corresponds to TRBD1 (6 bases). The CDR3 sequence is 14 residues long. Germline assignment: CDR1 SQVTM and CDR2 ANQGSEA. The germline V and J ends were trimmed by 4 bases and 0 bases, with 12 bases remaining between them.

In this sample, this clonotype turned up a few times. A much larger clonotype is one base distant, so this may be a read error. The chain links TRBV6-5 to TRBJ1-1; no firm D call. V lost 6 bases, J lost 1 base, and 12 bases lay in between. The CDR3 runs to 14 residues. CDR1 and CDR2 from the germline V gene are MNHEY and SVGAGI. CDR3 nucleotide sequence: TGTGCCAGCAGCCGATCGAGAACGAACACTGAAGCTTTCTTT. It specifies CASSRSRTNTEAFF.

Comments on this clonotype: One end of the junction is discordant with germline, which a read error may explain. The gene calls are TRBV5-1 and TRBJ2-2; perhaps D is TRBD1 or TRBD2 (5 bases each). Germline V lookup: CDR1 SGHRS, CDR2 YFSETQ. This CDR3 is 16 amino acids long. The CDR3 loop reads CASTQAYSGYIGELFF. DNA of the CDR3: TGCGCCAGCACACAGGCTTACAGTGGTTACATCGGGGAGCTGTTCTTT.

This clonotype was counted once. Germline is not matched at one junction end, which may reflect a read error. V gene TRBV20-1 combines with J gene TRBJ2-6; D may be TRBD2 (5 bases). This CDR3 is built from 24 residues. Germline V lookup: CDR1 DFQATT, CDR2 SNEGSKA (reference sequence). CDR3 residues: CSARDHEGNAERYWLRTGSNVLTF. The CDR3 region has the DNA TGCAGTGCTAGAGATCATGAGGGAAACGCCGAAAGATACTGGCTTAGAACTGGGTCCAACGTCCTGACTTTC.

With regard to this clonotype: This clone may be a read error of a much larger clone one base away. The chain combines TRBV20-1 with TRBJ2-7; TRBD1 or TRBD2 may be the D gene (5 bases each). Between the trimmed V and J ends, which lost 8 bases and 0 bases, there was a span of 17 bases. The CDR3 totals 14 residues. Germline CDR1 is DFQATT and CDR2 is SNEGSKA (reference sequence). The CDR3 sequence: CSPPFRGASYEQYF. For the CDR3, the DNA is TGCAGTCCCCCCTTTAGGGGAGCCTCCTACGAGCAGTACTTC.

A note on this clonotype: A much more abundant neighbour one base away suggests this may be a read error. The chain employs TRBV30 and TRBJ2-4; no reliable D call. In germline, CDR1 is GTSNPN, CDR2 SVGIG (reference sequence). V dropped 2 bases and J dropped 10 bases, with 15 bases sitting between them. The CDR3 has 13 residues. The CDR3 nucleotides are TGTGCCTGGAGTATCGTTAGGGCCAATATTCAGTACTTC. Translating it yields CAWSIVRANIQYF.

About this clonotype itself: The junction differs from germline at one of its ends, possibly a read error. The chain combines TRBV28 with TRBJ1-5; 8 bases map to TRBD1. The length of the CDR3 is 15 residues. Germline values: CDR1 MDHEN, CDR2 SYDVKM. CDR3 DNA sequence: TGTGCCAGCAGTCCGGGACAGGATTTTAATGAGCCTCAGCATTTT. Translation gives CASSPGQDFNEPQHF.

Worth noting for this clonotype: An end of the junction differs from the germline gene, which may be a read error. The chain uses TRBV7-9 and TRBJ2-7; the D gene could be TRBD1 or TRBD2 (5 bases each). The length of the CDR3 is 12 residues. CDR1 is SEHNR, CDR2 FQNEAQ, per germline (reference sequence). CDR3 in DNA: TGTGCCAGCAGCCAGGGACGGTACGAGCTGTACTTC. Protein: CASSQGRYELYF. The whole variable domain, remainder taken from reference TRBV7-9 and TRBJ2-7, is DTGVSQNPRHKITKRGQNVTFRCDPISEHNRLYWYRQTLGQGPEFLTYFQNEAQLEKSRLLSDRFSAERPKGSFSTLEIQRTEQGDSAMYLCASSQGRYELYFGPGTRLTVT.

The sample holds many counts of this clonotype. The V call is TRBV28, the J call TRBJ1-1; 8 positions match TRBD1. The germline gives CDR1 MDHEN, CDR2 SYDVKM. The CDR3 length is 13 residues. The V and J ends lost 6 bases and 4 bases, in that order; junction bases with no gene match: 4. The DNA for the CDR3 is TGTGCCAGCAGAGCCACAGGGGGCACTGAAGCTTTCTTT. Residues: CASRATGGTEAFF.

A word on this clonotype: This clone may be a read error of a much larger clone one base away. V is TRBV24-1 and J is TRBJ1-3; possible D gene TRBD1, 6 bases. The V end lost 7 bases, the J end lost 3 bases, and 24 bases lay between the germline ends. From germline, CDR1 is KGHDR and CDR2 SFDVKD. There are 18 residues in the CDR3. The CDR3 here is CATRPDGGDRRHGNTIYF. The CDR3 coding sequence is TGTGCCACCAGACCCGACGGGGGCGACAGGAGGCATGGAAACACCATATATTTT.

As for this clonotype: The CDR3 ends on some other residue instead of the conserved phenylalanine or tryptophan, so this is likely a read error. The rearrangement joins TRBV29-1 to TRBJ2-7; D is unresolved. The CDR3 covers 12 residues. Germline V gives CDR1 SQVTM, CDR2 ANQGSEA. CDR3 nucleotide sequence: TGCAGTGTAATCGCGGTGACCGAGGAGCAGTACTTA. As protein: CSVIAVTEEQYL.

With regard to this clonotype: This CDR3 is missing its conserved last phenylalanine or tryptophan, likely due to a read error. The chain recombines TRBV6-2 or TRBV6-3 with TRBJ2-7; 7 bases are shared with TRBD2. Germline values: CDR1 MNHEY, CDR2 SVGEGT. This CDR3 is built from 15 residues. Trimming took 0 bases from V and 0 from J; bases not matched to a gene: 2. The CDR3 is CASSYSGGGSYEQYS. The CDR3 bases are TGTGCCAGCAGTTACTCGGGCGGGGGCTCCTACGAGCAGTACTCC.

Comment on this clonotype: One junction end does not reproduce the germline sequence, and a read error may be involved. The rearrangement uses TRBV11-2 and TRBJ2-7; D gene unclear. The CDR3 runs to 12 residues. The germline V gene has CDR1 SGHAT and CDR2 FQNNGV. The CDR3 DNA reads TGTGCCAGCATCTTAAACTCTACGAAGCAATACTTC. Translated: CASILNSTKQYF.

The chain uses TRBV6-1 and TRBJ2-7; D not certain. Looked up from germline, CDR1 is MNHNS and CDR2 is SASEGT. Trimming shortened V by 6 bases and J by 0 bases, and 18 bases separated the two germline ends. The CDR3 runs to 16 residues. Here the CDR3 reads CASSGTERPSSYEQYF. DNA for the CDR3: TGTGCCAGCAGCGGAACCGAGAGGCCTAGCTCCTACGAGCAGTACTTC.

In its sample, this clonotype was seen once. The junction departs from the called germline gene at one end, perhaps through a read error. The gene calls are TRBV11-2 and TRBJ1-6, with 8 positions matching TRBD1. The CDR3 has 14 residues. Per the germline V gene, CDR1 is SGHAT and CDR2 is FQNNGV. The CDR3 here is CAISLDRGNLPLHF. The DNA of the CDR3 is TGTGCCATCAGCTTAGACAGGGGTAATTTACCCCTCCACTTC.